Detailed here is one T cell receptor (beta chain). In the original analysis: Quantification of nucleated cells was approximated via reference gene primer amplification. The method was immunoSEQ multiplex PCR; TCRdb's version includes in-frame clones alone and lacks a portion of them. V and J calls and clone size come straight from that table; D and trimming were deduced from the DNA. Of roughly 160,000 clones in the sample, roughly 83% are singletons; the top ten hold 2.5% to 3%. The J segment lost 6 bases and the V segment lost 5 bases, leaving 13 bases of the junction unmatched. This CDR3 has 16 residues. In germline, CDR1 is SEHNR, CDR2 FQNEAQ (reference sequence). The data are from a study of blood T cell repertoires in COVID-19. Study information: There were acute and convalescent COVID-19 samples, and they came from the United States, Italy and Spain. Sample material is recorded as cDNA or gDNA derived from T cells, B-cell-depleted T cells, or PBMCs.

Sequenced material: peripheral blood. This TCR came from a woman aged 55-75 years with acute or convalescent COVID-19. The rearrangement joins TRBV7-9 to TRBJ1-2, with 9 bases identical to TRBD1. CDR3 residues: CASSPKDRTGDHGYTF. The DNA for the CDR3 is TGTGCCAGCAGCCCAAAAGATAGGACAGGGGATCATGGCTACACCTTC.